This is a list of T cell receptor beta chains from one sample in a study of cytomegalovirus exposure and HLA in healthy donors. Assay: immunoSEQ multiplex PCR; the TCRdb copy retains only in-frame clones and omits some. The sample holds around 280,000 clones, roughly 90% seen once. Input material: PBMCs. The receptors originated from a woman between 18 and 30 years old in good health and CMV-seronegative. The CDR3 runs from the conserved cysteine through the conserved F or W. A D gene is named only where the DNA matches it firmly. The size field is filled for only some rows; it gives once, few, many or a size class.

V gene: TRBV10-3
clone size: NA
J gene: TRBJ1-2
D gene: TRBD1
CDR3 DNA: TGTGCCATCACCACAACAGGGGACTATGGCTACACCTTC
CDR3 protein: CAITTTGDYGYTF

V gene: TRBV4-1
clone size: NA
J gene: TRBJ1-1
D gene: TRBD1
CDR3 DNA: TGCGCCAGCAGCCACGACAGGGTCGATGAAGCTTTCTTT
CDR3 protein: CASSHDRVDEAFF

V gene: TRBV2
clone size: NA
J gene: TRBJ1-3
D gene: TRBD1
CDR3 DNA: TGTGCCAGCAGTTGGACCAGGGGGAACACCATATATTTT
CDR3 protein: CASSWTRGNTIYF

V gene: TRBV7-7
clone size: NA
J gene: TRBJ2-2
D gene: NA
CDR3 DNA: TGTGCCAGCACCCCCGGGGGGCTGAACACCGGGGAGCTGTTTTTT
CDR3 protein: CASTPGGLNTGELFF

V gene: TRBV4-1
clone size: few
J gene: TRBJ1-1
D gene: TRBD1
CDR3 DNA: TGCGCCAGCAGCCCAGTGGACAGGGGGAACACTGAAGCTTTCTTT
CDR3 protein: CASSPVDRGNTEAFF

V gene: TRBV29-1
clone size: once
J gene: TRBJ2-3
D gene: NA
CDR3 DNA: TGCAGCGCAGATGGGGGGACTAGCACAGATACGCAGTATTTT
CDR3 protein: CSADGGTSTDTQYF

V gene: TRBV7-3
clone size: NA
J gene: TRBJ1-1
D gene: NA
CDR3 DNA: TGTGCCAGCAGCTTAACCCGGAACACTGAAGCTTTCTTT
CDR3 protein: CASSLTRNTEAFF

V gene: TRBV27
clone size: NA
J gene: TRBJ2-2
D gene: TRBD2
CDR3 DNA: TGTGCCAGCAGTTTATCTGGGGAGCGGGGGGCCATTTACACCGGGGAGCTGTTTTTT
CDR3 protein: CASSLSGERGAIYTGELFF

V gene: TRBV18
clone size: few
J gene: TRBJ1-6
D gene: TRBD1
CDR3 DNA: TGTGCCAGCTCACCGGGTACCGGGACAGGGTCTTCACCCCTCCACTTT
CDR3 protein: CASSPGTGTGSSPLHF

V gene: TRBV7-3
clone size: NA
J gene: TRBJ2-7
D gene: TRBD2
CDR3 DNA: TGTGCCAGCAGCCTCTCTAGCGGGGGGGCCTACGAGCAGTACTTC
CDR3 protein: CASSLSSGGAYEQYF

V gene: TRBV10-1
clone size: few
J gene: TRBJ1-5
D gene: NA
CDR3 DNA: TGCGCCAGCACCGAGGCCGGCGAGGGAAATCAGCCCCAGCATTTT
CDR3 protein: CASTEAGEGNQPQHF

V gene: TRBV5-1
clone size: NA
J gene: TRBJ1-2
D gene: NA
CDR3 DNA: TGCGCTAGCAGCTCGAACAGGGAGGGTTTGCTGGGCTACACCTTC
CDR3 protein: CASSSNREGLLGYTF

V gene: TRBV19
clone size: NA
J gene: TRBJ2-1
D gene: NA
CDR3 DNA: TGTGCCAGTAGTGTTTACAGGGAATATGAGCAGTTCTTC
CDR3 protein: CASSVYREYEQFF

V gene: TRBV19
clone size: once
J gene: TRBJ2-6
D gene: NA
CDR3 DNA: TGTGCCAGTAGTATAAACTCACGTAGCTCTGGGGCCAACGTCCTGACTTTC
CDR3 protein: CASSINSRSSGANVLTF

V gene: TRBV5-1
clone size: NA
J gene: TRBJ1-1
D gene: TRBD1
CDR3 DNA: TGCGCCAGCAGCTTAGGGGGAATGAGGGACAGGGCCCCCGAGGCTTTCTTT
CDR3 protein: CASSLGGMRDRAPEAFF

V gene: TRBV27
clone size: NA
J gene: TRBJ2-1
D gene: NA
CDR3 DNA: TGTGCCAGCAGCCTAGGACAGTCCAATGAGCAGTTCTTC
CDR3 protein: CASSLGQSNEQFF

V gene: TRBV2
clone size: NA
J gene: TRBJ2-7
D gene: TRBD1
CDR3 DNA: TGTGCCAGCAGTGACGGACAGGGGTACGAGCAGTACTTC
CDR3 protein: CASSDGQGYEQYF

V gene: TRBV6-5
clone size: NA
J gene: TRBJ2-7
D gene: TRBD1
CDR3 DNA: TGTGCCAGCAGCACAGGGGGGTTTGGATACGAGCAGTACTTC
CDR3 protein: CASSTGGFGYEQYF

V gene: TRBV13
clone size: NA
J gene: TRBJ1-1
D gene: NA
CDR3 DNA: TGTGCCAGCAGCTCCAGTTCCAATGAAGCTTTCTTT
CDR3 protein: CASSSSSNEAFF

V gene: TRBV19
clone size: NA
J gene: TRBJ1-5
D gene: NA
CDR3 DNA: TGTGCCAGTAGTATAATCGCAGGAACCAGCAATCAGCCCCAGCATTTT
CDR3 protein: CASSIIAGTSNQPQHF

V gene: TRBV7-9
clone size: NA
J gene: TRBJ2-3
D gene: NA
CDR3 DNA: TGTGCCAGCAGCTCCCTGGTCCTTGGGGCGGATACGCAGTATTTT
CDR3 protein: CASSSLVLGADTQYF

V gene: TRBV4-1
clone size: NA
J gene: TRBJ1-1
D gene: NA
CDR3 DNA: TGCGCCAGCAGCCAAGTTAAATCCGGGACACAGAACACTGAAGCTTTCTTT
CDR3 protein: CASSQVKSGTQNTEAFF

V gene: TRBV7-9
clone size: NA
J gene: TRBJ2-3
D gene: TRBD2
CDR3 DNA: TGTGCCAGCGCAACGGGGGGGGATACGCAGTATTTT
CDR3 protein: CASATGGDTQYF

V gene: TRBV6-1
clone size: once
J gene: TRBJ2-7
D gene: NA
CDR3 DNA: TGTGCCAGCAGTGGGACAGTCTTAACCTACGAGCAGTACTTC
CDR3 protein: CASSGTVLTYEQYF

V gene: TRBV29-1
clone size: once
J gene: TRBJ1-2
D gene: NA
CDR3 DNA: TGCAGCGTTGAAGGCGGGGTAACAGGCTTATTAGGAGGCTACACCTTC
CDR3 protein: CSVEGGVTGLLGGYTF

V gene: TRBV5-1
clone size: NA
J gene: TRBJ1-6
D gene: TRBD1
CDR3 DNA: TGCGCCAGCAGCTTACAGGGGGCTAATTCACCCCTCCACTTT
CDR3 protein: CASSLQGANSPLHF

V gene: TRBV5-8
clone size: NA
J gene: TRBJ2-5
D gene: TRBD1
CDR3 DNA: TGTGCCAGCAGCCAGGGACAGGGAGGGGAGACCCAGTACTTC
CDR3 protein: CASSQGQGGETQYF

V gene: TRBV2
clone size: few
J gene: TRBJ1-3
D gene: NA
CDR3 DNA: TGTGCCAGCATTTCGGGAAACACCATATATTTT
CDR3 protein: CASISGNTIYF

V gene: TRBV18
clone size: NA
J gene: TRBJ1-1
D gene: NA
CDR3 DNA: TGTGCCAGCTCACCGAGCCTGTACCCCGCGGGAACTGAAGCTTTCTTT
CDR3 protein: CASSPSLYPAGTEAFF

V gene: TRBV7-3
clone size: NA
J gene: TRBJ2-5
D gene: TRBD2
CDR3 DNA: TGTGCCAGCAGCCTCGGGGGGGAAGAGACCCAGTACTTC
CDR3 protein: CASSLGGEETQYF

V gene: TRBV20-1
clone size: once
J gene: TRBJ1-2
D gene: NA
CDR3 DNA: TGCAGTGGGGAAAGGGGCTATGGCTACACCTTC
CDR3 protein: CSGERGYGYTF

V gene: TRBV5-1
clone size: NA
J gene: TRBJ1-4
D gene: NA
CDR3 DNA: TGCGCCAGCAGTTCTATTTCGGGGGGAGGTAATGAAAAACTGTTTTTT
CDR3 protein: CASSSISGGGNEKLFF

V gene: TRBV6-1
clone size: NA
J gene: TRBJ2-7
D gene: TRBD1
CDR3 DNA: TGTGCCAGCAGTGAATGGCGACAGGGTTACGAGCAGTACTTC
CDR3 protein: CASSEWRQGYEQYF

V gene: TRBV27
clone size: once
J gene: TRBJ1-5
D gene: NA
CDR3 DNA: TGTGCCAGCAGTTTATCCCCCGACCCGGGACATCGTCAGCCCCAGCATTTT
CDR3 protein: CASSLSPDPGHRQPQHF

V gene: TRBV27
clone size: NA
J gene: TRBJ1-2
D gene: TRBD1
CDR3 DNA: TGTGCCAGCAGTCAACAGGGGGACTGGTATGGCTACACCTTC
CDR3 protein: CASSQQGDWYGYTF

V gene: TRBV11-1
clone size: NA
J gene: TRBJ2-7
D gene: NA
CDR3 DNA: TGTGCCAGCAGCGAAAGGGGCGGGGACTGGGGCGAGCAGTACTTC
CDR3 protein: CASSERGGDWGEQYF

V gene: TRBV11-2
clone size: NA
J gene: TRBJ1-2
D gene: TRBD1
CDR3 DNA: TGTGCCAGCAGCCCCGGGACAGGAAACTATGGCTACACCTTC
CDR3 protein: CASSPGTGNYGYTF